The 24 T cell receptor beta chains in this list originate from one sample, sequenced in a study of T cells in Graves' hyperthyroidism and ophthalmopathy. Amplification of TCR beta CDR3 regions was performed using RNA transcripts as template. Using the HTBI primer set, a first-round RT-PCR was run on the TCR CDR3. TCRdb used MiXCR to reprocess the multiplex PCR reads, holding one entry per CDR3 protein. In the table there are hundreds of thousands of distinct CDR3 sequences, approximately 15% of which are singletons. Sequencing was performed on blood. These receptor sequences come from a woman in her 40s with Graves' ophthalmopathy.

The chain has TRBV5-1 and TRBJ2-5; D ambiguous. V was shortened by 2 bases and J by 4 bases, with 9 bases between the two germline ends. The germline V gene has CDR1 SGHRS and CDR2 YFSETQ. CDR3 length: 13 amino acids. For the CDR3, the DNA is TGCGCCAGCAGCTTCGACGGAATAGAGACCCAGTACTTC. It yields the protein CASSFDGIETQYF.

This sequence joins TRBV7-3 and TRBJ2-1; the match to TRBD1 covers 8 bases. CDR3 length equals 15 residues. Trimming took 5 bases from V and 5 from J; bases not matched to a gene: 8. In germline, CDR1 is SGHTA, CDR2 FQGTGA. DNA of the CDR3: TGTGCCAGCAGCCCATGGGCAGGGGGCCACAATGAGCAGTTCTTC. Its protein is CASSPWAGGHNEQFF.

The rearrangement uses TRBV12-3 or TRBV12-4 and TRBJ2-2; D may match TRBD1 or TRBD2 (5 bases each). The V gene lost 5 bases and the J gene lost 4 bases, with 11 bases spanning the gap. This CDR3 comprises 14 residues. This chain's CDR3 is CASSPGTFTGELFF. The CDR3 nucleotides are TGTGCCAGCAGTCCTGGGACCTTCACCGGGGAGCTGTTTTTT.

In this sample, this clonotype turned up a few times. J is TRBJ1-5 and V is TRBV6-1; possible D gene TRBD1, 6 bases. There are 16 residues in the CDR3. V lost 9 bases, J lost 4 bases, and 22 bases lay in between. Germline V gene lookup returns CDR1 MNHNS and CDR2 SASEGT. The DNA of the CDR3 is TGTGCCAGGGATTACAGGGAGATTCTAGGGAATCAGCCCCAGCATTTT. Residues: CARDYREILGNQPQHF.

There are many counts of this clonotype. CDR3 sequence: CASSARTGISYEQYF. In DNA form, the CDR3 reads TGTGCCAGCAGTGCGCGGACAGGGATCTCCTACGAGCAGTACTTC. The chain combines TRBV2 with TRBJ2-7; 8 positions agree with TRBD1. The V gene end was trimmed by 4 bases and the J gene end by 0 bases; junction bases not matched to a gene: 5. This CDR3 is built from 15 residues. Germline V CDR1 and CDR2: SNHLY, FYNNEI. The full variable domain, completed using reference TRBV2 and TRBJ2-7, is EPEVTQTPSHQVTQMGQEVILRCVPISNHLYFYWYRQILGQKVEFLVSFYNNEISEKSEIFDDQFSVERPDGSNFTLKIRSTKLEDSAMYFCASSARTGISYEQYFGPGTRLTVT.

This chain uses TRBV11-1 with TRBJ2-7; D might be TRBD2 (6 bases). V lost 2 bases to trimming and J lost 4 bases, with 18 bases between them. In germline, CDR1 is SGHAT, CDR2 FQDESV (reference sequence). The length of the CDR3 is 16 residues. CDR3 nucleotides: TGTGCCAGCAGCTTAAGTATTGGGCCGGGAGAATACGAGCAGTACTTC. Translating it yields CASSLSIGPGEYEQYF.

In this sample, this clonotype turned up a few times. One end of the junction varies from germline; a read error may be responsible. The chain is built from TRBV5-1 and TRBJ2-7; 12 bases line up with TRBD2. CDR1 is SGHRS, CDR2 YFSETQ, per germline. CDR3 length: 16 amino acids. The CDR3 region has the DNA TGCGCCAGCAGCATACTCTCACTAGCGGGAGGATACGGGCAGTACTTC. This translates into CASSILSLAGGYGQYF.

This clonotype has ten or more counts. The chain couples TRBV2 to TRBJ2-2, with D perhaps matching TRBD1 (5 bases). V shed 6 bases and J shed 0 bases, with 8 bases lying between them. Germline V gene data show CDR1 as SNHLY and CDR2 as FYNNEI. This CDR3 has 14 residues. The CDR3 DNA is TGTGCCAGCAGGGACACCACGAACACCGGGGAGCTGTTTTTT. It codes for CASRDTTNTGELFF. Using reference TRBV2 and TRBJ2-2 for the parts outside the CDR3, the full variable domain is EPEVTQTPSHQVTQMGQEVILRCVPISNHLYFYWYRQILGQKVEFLVSFYNNEISEKSEIFDDQFSVERPDGSNFTLKIRSTKLEDSAMYFCASRDTTNTGELFFGEGSRLTVL.

CDR3 coding DNA: TGTGCTAGTGGTTTCATAGCGGGGGGGGGTCTCGATGAGCAGTTCTTC. This encodes CASGFIAGGGLDEQFF. V usage is TRBV12-5 and J usage is TRBJ2-1; 11 bases are a match to TRBD2. The CDR3 consists of 16 residues. Germline CDR1 reads LGHNT; CDR2 reads FRNRAP. V lost 3 bases and J lost 8; bases outside the gene matches: 9.

This clonotype came up many times. The chain recombines TRBV12-3 or TRBV12-4 with TRBJ2-5; tentatively, D is TRBD1 (6 bases). V gave up 5 bases and J gave up 3 bases, with 10 bases separating them. The CDR3 loop spans 13 amino acids. The CDR3 DNA sequence: TGTGCCAGCAGTGGTAGGACAGAAGAGACCCAGTACTTC. Translation gives CASSGRTEETQYF.

This clonotype was seen at least ten times. This CDR3 reads CASSWRLGPGDTQYF. The CDR3 DNA follows: TGTGCCAGCAGCTGGCGTTTGGGGCCGGGAGATACGCAGTATTTT. The chain employs TRBV7-2 and TRBJ2-3; D is perhaps TRBD1 (5 bases). V lost 4 bases and J lost 5, with 16 bases in between. The germline gives CDR1 SGHTA, CDR2 FQGNSA. The CDR3 contains 15 residues.

Many counts were recorded for this clonotype. The J gene is TRBJ1-4, the V gene TRBV7-2; no firm D call. Per germline, CDR1 SGHTA and CDR2 FQGNSA. Between the trimmed V and J ends, which lost 1 base and 8 bases, there was a span of 14 bases. This CDR3 is built from 15 residues. The CDR3 DNA sequence: TGTGCCAGCAGCTTAGATAGTACAGTCGGGGAAAAACTGTTTTTT. Protein product: CASSLDSTVGEKLFF.

This clonotype turned up a few times. The chain combines TRBV7-3 with TRBJ2-3; D is perhaps TRBD1 (6 bases). The germline V and J ends were trimmed by 5 bases and 5 bases, with 17 bases remaining between them. CDR1 and CDR2 (germline): SGHTA, FQGTGA. The CDR3 is made up of 15 amino acids. The CDR3 reads CASSAQGLGEDTQYF. For the CDR3, the DNA is TGTGCCAGCAGCGCACAGGGTTTGGGTGAAGATACGCAGTATTTT.

There are many counts of this clonotype. The chain carries TRBV11-2 and TRBJ2-4, with no clear D. CDR3 size: 15 residues. In germline, CDR1 is SGHAT, CDR2 FQNNGV. The germline V and J ends were trimmed by 0 bases and 4 bases, with 10 bases remaining between them. The CDR3 loop reads CASSLDLAGKNIQYF. The CDR3 DNA follows: TGTGCCAGCAGCTTAGACCTCGCCGGGAAAAACATTCAGTACTTC.

This clonotype turned up a few times. The V gene is TRBV15, the J gene TRBJ2-3; D call uncertain. V lost 6 bases to trimming and J lost 0 bases, with 7 bases between them. The germline gives CDR1 LNHNV, CDR2 YYDKDF (reference sequence). CDR3 size: 13 residues. The CDR3 protein is CATRGSSTDTQYF. The CDR3 region has the DNA TGTGCCACCAGGGGTAGTAGCACAGATACGCAGTATTTT.

On this clonotype: This may arise from a read error, as a much more abundant clone is one base away. V usage is TRBV20-1 and J usage is TRBJ2-7; D tentatively fits TRBD1 or TRBD2 (6 bases each). The CDR3 has 18 residues. V was pared by 1 base and J by 0 bases, with 22 bases between. Looked up from germline, CDR1 is DFQATT and CDR2 is SNEGSKA (reference sequence). The CDR3 here is CSARGGASAIPFSYEQYF. The DNA of the CDR3 is TGCAGTGCTAGAGGGGGGGCTAGCGCGATACCTTTCTCCTACGAGCAGTACTTC.

This chain joins TRBV19 and TRBJ2-1; 8 nucleotides line up with TRBD1. Germline CDR1 and CDR2: LNHDA and SQIVND (reference sequence). V was pared by 3 bases and J by 1 base, with 2 bases of the junction left unmatched. This CDR3 comprises 15 residues. Here the CDR3 DNA reads TGTGCCAGTAGTATGCGGACAGGGTCCTACAATGAGCAGTTCTTC. Translating gives CASSMRTGSYNEQFF.

This clonotype was counted many times. The chain employs TRBV6-1 and TRBJ2-5, with D possibly TRBD2 on 6 matching bases. This CDR3 is built from 15 residues. V shed 6 bases and J shed 2 bases, with 16 bases lying between them. Germline V gene sequence: CDR1 MNHNS, CDR2 SASEGT. The CDR3 is CASSGTATRQETQYF. The CDR3 region has the DNA TGTGCCAGCAGCGGGACTGCAACTCGGCAAGAGACCCAGTACTTC.

This clonotype was seen ten or more times. The chain is built from TRBV11-2 and TRBJ2-1, with 9 bases that match TRBD1. J lost 2 bases, V lost 5 bases, and 7 bases had no gene match. Germline CDR1 reads SGHAT; CDR2 reads FQNNGV. This CDR3 region has 16 residues. In DNA, the CDR3 is TGTGCCAGCAGCCCGACCCGGGACAGGGCCTACAATGAGCAGTTCTTC. Amino acid sequence: CASSPTRDRAYNEQFF.

This clonotype was seen repeatedly, ten times or more. V usage is TRBV11-2 and J usage is TRBJ2-1; D might be TRBD1 (6 bases). V dropped 5 bases and J dropped 0 bases, with 17 bases sitting between them. The CDR3 has 17 amino acids. Germline CDR1 is SGHAT and CDR2 is FQNNGV. In DNA form, the CDR3 reads TGTGCCAGCAGCCGCTGGGCGAGGGGGAGCTCCTACAATGAGCAGTTCTTC. Protein sequence: CASSRWARGSSYNEQFF.

The chain joins TRBV28 to TRBJ2-2; D not certain. CDR3 length: 16 residues. Trimming pared 5 bases from V and 3 bases from J, leaving 16 bases between. Germline CDR1 reads MDHEN; CDR2 reads SYDVKM. DNA for the CDR3: TGTGCCAGCAGTCCACGAACGGACGGTTACACCGGGGAGCTGTTTTTT. This encodes CASSPRTDGYTGELFF.

DNA of the CDR3: TGTGCCAGCAGGGAGAGCAGGGTCATCAATCAGCCCCAGCATTTT. Its protein product is CASRESRVINQPQHF. The rearrangement uses TRBV2 and TRBJ1-5, with D tentatively TRBD1 (5 bases). Germline CDR1 reads SNHLY; CDR2 reads FYNNEI. CDR3 length: 15 residues. The V gene lost 6 bases and the J gene lost 3 bases, with 15 bases spanning the gap.

This clonotype was seen repeatedly, ten times or more. The chain has TRBV6-5 and TRBJ1-1; D unresolved. V was trimmed by 0 bases and J by 0 bases, leaving 8 bases between them. The CDR3 consists of 15 residues. CDR1 and CDR2 from the germline V gene are MNHEY and SVGAGI. The CDR3, as DNA: TGTGCCAGCAGTTACTCGGCGACAATGAACACTGAAGCTTTCTTT. Its protein is CASSYSATMNTEAFF.

This clonotype was seen ten or more times. This chain links TRBV20-1 with TRBJ2-1, with D maybe TRBD2 (5 bases). This CDR3 has 15 amino acids. Germline values: CDR1 DFQATT, CDR2 SNEGSKA (reference sequence). With 0 bases removed from V and 8 bases from J, the gap between germline ends came to 17 bases. This CDR3 reads CSARDIRGKSDEQFF. The CDR3 DNA reads as TGCAGTGCTAGAGATATAAGAGGGAAGAGCGATGAGCAGTTCTTC.